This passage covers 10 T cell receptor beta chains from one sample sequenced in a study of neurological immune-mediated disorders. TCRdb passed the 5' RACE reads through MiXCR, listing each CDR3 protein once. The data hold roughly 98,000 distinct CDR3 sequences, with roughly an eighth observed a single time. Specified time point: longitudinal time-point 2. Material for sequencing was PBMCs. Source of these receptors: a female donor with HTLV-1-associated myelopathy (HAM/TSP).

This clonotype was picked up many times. DNA of the CDR3: TGCGCCAGCAGTAAGGGACAGGTCACAGATACGCAGTATTTT. Its protein product is CASSKGQVTDTQYF. The rearrangement joins TRBV5-1 to TRBJ2-3, with 8 nucleotides matching TRBD1. CDR3 length: 14 amino acids. V lost 5 bases to trimming and J lost 2 bases; unmatched junction nucleotides: 4. CDR1 and CDR2 from the germline V gene are SGHRS and YFSETQ.

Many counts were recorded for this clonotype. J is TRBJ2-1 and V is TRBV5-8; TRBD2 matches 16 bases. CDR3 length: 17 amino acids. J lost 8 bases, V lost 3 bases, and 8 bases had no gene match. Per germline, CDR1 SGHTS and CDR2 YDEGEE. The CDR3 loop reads CASSSGTSGGASDEQFF. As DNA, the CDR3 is TGTGCCAGCAGCTCGGGGACTAGCGGGGGGGCCTCGGATGAGCAGTTCTTC.

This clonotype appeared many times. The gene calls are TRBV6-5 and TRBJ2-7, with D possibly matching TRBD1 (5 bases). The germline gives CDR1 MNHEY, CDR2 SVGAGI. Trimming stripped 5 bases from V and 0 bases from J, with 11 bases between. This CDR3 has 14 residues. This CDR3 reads CASSPTVTSYEQYF. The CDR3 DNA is TGTGCCAGCAGTCCGACAGTTACCTCCTACGAGCAGTACTTC.

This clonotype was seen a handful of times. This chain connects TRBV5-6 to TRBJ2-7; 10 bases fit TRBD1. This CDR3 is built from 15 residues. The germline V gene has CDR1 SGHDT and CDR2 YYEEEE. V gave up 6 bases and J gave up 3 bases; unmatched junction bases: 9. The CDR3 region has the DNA TGTGCCAGCACTAAGCGGGACAGGGGATTCTACGAGCAGTACTTC. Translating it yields CASTKRDRGFYEQYF.

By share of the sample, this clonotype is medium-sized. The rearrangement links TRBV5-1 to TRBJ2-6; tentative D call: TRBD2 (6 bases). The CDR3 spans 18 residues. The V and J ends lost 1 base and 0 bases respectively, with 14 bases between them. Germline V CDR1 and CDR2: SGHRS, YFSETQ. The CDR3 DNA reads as TGCGCCAGCAGCTTGCGTACGGGGAGGACCTCTGGGGCCAACGTCCTGACTTTC. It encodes CASSLRTGRTSGANVLTF. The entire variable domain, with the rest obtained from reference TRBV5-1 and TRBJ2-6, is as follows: KAGVTQTPRYLIKTRGQQVTLSCSPISGHRSVSWYQQTPGQGLQFLFEYFSETQRNKGNFPGRFSGRQFSNSRSEMNVSTLELGDSALYLCASSLRTGRTSGANVLTFGAGSRLTVL.

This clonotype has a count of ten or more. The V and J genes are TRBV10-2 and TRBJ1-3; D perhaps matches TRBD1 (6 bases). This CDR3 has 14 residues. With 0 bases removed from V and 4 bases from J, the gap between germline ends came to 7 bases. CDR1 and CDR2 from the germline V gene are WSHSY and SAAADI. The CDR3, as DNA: TGCGCCAGCAGTGAGTCGGGGGCGGGAAACACCATATATTTT. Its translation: CASSESGAGNTIYF.

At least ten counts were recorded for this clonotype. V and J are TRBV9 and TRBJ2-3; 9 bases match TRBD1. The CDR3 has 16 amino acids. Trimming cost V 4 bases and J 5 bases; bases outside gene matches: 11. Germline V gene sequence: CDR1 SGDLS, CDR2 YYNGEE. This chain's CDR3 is CASSILPGQGKDTQYF. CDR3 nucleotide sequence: TGTGCCAGCAGCATTTTGCCGGGACAGGGTAAAGATACGCAGTATTTT.

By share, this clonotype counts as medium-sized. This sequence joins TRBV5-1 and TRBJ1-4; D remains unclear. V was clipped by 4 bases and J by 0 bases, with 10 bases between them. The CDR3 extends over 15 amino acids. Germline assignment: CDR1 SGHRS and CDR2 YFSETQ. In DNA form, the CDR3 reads TGCGCCAGCAGCACCGGGTTTGCAACTAATGAAAAACTGTTTTTT. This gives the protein CASSTGFATNEKLFF.

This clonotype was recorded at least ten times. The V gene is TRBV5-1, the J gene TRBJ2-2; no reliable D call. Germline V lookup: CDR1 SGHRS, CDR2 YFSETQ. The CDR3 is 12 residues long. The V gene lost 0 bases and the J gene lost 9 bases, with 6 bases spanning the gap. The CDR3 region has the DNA TGCGCCAGCAGCTTGGGAGTCCGGGAGCTGTTTTTT. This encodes CASSLGVRELFF.

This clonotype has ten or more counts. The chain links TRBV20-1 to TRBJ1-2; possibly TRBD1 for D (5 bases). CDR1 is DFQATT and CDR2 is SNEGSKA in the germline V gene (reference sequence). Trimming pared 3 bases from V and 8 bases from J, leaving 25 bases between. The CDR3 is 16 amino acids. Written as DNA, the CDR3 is TGCAGTGCTAGTAGCGGTCAAGGGAGAGGGGCTATGGGCTACACCTTC. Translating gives CSASSGQGRGAMGYTF.